The 31 T cell receptor delta chains reported below all come from one sample, sequenced in a study of gamma-delta T cells after stem cell transplantation. TCRdb redid clone calling on the RT-PCR reads using CATT. This sample has more than 1,200 delta-chain clones, with 10% to 15% found just once. The sample consisted of gamma-delta T cells. These receptors all come from a human donor. It is not recorded whose cells these are; they may come from a transplant donor.

With regard to this clone: The translation of this DNA and the TCRdb protein of a much larger clone differ at residue 15, probably owing to a read error; the protein shown here is translated from the DNA. This chain joins TRDV2 and TRDJ1; 13 bases fit TRDD3. Germline CDR1 and CDR2: GEAIGNYY and EKD. The CDR3 is 18 amino acids. DNA of the CDR3: TGTGCCTGTGACACCCTACTGGGGGATACGCCTAGCATCGATCAACTCATCTTT. Encoded protein: CACDTLLGDTPSIDQLIF.

On this clone itself: This DNA's translation differs at residue 13 from TCRdb's protein, which comes from a much larger clone; a read error is likely, and the protein shown is translated from the DNA. The chain carries TRDV2 and TRDJ1; 11 nucleotides agree with TRDD3. The CDR3 extends over 15 amino acids. Germline V gives CDR1 GEAIGNYY, CDR2 EKD. CDR3 amino acids: CACDTLGDTSGKRIF. In DNA, the CDR3 is TGTGCCTGTGACACGCTGGGGGATACATCAGGGAAACGCATCTTT.

Turning to this clone: Only one base separates this from a far larger clonotype, so it likely reflects a read error. The sample contains more than one DNA sequence encoding this CDR3. The chain couples TRDV2 to TRDJ1, with D perhaps TRDD3 (5 bases). V was cut by 3 bases and J by 0 bases, with 22 bases left in between. Germline-derived CDR1 and CDR2 are GEAIGNYY and EKD. The CDR3 consists of 18 residues. CDR3 DNA sequence: TGTGCCTGTGACTCCCTCACTGGTGGATCCCCTTACACCGATAAACTCATCTTT. Encoded protein: CACDSLTGGSPYTDKLIF.

This clone was observed a few times. TCRdb's protein for this DNA is that of a much larger clone and differs from the translation at residue 14, likely a read error; the protein shown is the DNA translation. The chain is built from TRDV2 and TRDJ1; the match to TRDD3 covers 10 bases. The junction had 16 bases not matched to a gene; V was cut back by 0 bases and J by 4 bases. Germline V gene data show CDR1 as GEAIGNYY and CDR2 as EKD. The CDR3 runs 19 residues. CDR3 region: CACDTVVYTNLGDIDKLIF. The CDR3 nucleotides read TGTGCCTGTGACACCGTGGTGTATACGAATCTGGGGGATATCGATAAACTCATCTTT.

On this clone itself: TCRdb assigns this DNA the protein of a much larger clone, which departs from its translation at residue 4; this likely reflects a read error, and the protein shown comes from translating the DNA. This chain uses TRDV2 with TRDJ1; 11 bases match TRDD3. The germline V gene encodes CDR1 GEAIGNYY and CDR2 EKD. V dropped 5 bases and J dropped 1; count of bases not matched to a gene: 20. This CDR3 has 20 residues. CDR3 loop: CACALMSAGLGDTSTDKLIF. The CDR3 region has the DNA TGTGCCTGTGCCTTGATGTCGGCGGGGCTGGGGGATACATCCACCGATAAACTCATCTTT.

Concerning this clone itself: A far larger clone lies a single base away; this is likely a read error. V and J are TRDV2 and TRDJ2, with 9 bases fitting TRDD3. This CDR3 has 17 residues. Germline CDR1 GEAIGNYY, CDR2 EKD. The CDR3 bases are TGTGCCTGTGACACCCTGGGGGATCCGGATTTGACAGCACAATTCTTCTTT. This encodes CACDTLGDPDLTAQFFF.

This clone was detected only a few times. The protein that TCRdb holds for this DNA derives from a much larger clone and differs from the translated DNA at residue 10, which likely indicates a read error; the protein shown here is translated from the DNA. V and J are TRDV2 and TRDJ1; D is possibly TRDD3 (6 bases). The CDR3 consists of 15 residues. V lost 3 bases and J lost 4, with 17 bases in between. Germline V gene lookup returns CDR1 GEAIGNYY and CDR2 EKD. In nucleotides, the CDR3 is TGTGCCTGTGACCCGATTGGGGGGGGAATCGATAAACTCATCTTT. It is translated as CACDPIGGGIDKLIF.

This clone was seen a handful of times. The protein recorded in TCRdb matches a much larger clone and deviates from this DNA's translation at residue 15, suggesting a read error; the protein here is obtained by translating the DNA. V gene TRDV2 combines with J gene TRDJ1; D not resolved. The CDR3 runs 17 residues. CDR1 GEAIGNYY and CDR2 EKD come from the germline V gene. The CDR3 coding sequence is TGTGCCTGTGACACCCTTACCCATGGGAGCAACACCGATAAATTCATCTTT. This codes for CACDTLTHGSNTDKFIF.

In its sample, this clone was seen a few times. A much larger clone lies one base from this, so it may be a read error. The chain carries TRDV2 and TRDJ1; a possible D gene is TRDD3 (5 bases). Germline CDR1 and CDR2: GEAIGNYY and EKD. The CDR3 runs 17 residues. CDR3 sequence reads: CACGTVTRGVYTDKLIF. The CDR3 nucleotides are TGTGCCTGTGGCACCGTAACGCGGGGGGTGTACACCGATAAACTCATCTTT.

About this clone itself: A far larger clone is off by one base, so a read error is likely. Distinct nucleotide sequences in the sample also encode this CDR3. The chain links TRDV2 to TRDJ1, with a weak D call TRDD3 (6 bases). The CDR3 runs 16 residues. With 0 bases removed from V and 0 bases from J, the gap between germline ends came to 13 bases. CDR1 and CDR2 (germline): GEAIGNYY, EKD. Here the CDR3 reads CACDTLGSPYTDKLIF. The CDR3 DNA follows: TGTGCCTGTGACACCCTGGGGTCACCTTACACCGATAAACTCATCTTT.

This clone is deemed large (0.1 to 1%). Other DNA sequences in this sample translate to the same CDR3. The chain employs TRDV2 and TRDJ3; 12 bases are a match to TRDD3. The CDR3 loop spans 18 amino acids. The germline V gene has CDR1 GEAIGNYY and CDR2 EKD. Losses at the gene ends were 2 bases for V and 6 bases for J; bases not matched to a gene: 7. Here the CDR3 reads CACDMLGDTPLDTRQMFF. Here the CDR3 DNA reads TGTGCCTGTGACATGCTGGGGGATACGCCCTTGGACACCCGACAGATGTTTTTC.

This clone was counted only a few times. This likely reflects a read error, since a far larger clone is one base away. Other DNA sequences within the sample encode an identical CDR3. V usage is TRDV2 and J usage is TRDJ1, with 7 bases fitting TRDD3. Germline CDR1 reads GEAIGNYY; CDR2 reads EKD. This CDR3 contains 14 residues. The chain's CDR3 is CACDPLGMSGKLIF. The CDR3 DNA reads TGTGCCTGTGACCCACTGGGGATGTCGGGTAAACTAATCTTT.

Notes on this clone: For this DNA, TCRdb reports the protein of a much larger clone, which diverges at residue 15, most likely from a read error; the protein presented here is translated directly from the DNA. V and J are TRDV2 and TRDJ1; 11 bases are a match to TRDD3. The CDR3 totals 20 residues. With V trimmed by 3 bases and J by 4 bases, 21 bases remained unmatched. The V gene's germline CDR1 is GEAIGNYY and CDR2 EKD. This chain's CDR3 is CACDLMSAGLGDTSIDKLIF. The DNA of the CDR3 is TGTGCCTGTGACTTGATGTCGGCGGGGCTGGGGGATACATCCATCGATAAACTCATCTTT.

For this clone: A far larger clone is off by one base, so a read error is likely. The V gene is TRDV2, the J gene TRDJ1; TRDD3 agrees at 13 bases. Germline loops: CDR1 GEAIGNYY, CDR2 EKD. The length of the CDR3 is 23 residues. J was trimmed by 0 bases and V by 0 bases; bases with no gene match: 21. CDR3 amino acids: CACDTLGHPLLGDTLQYTDKLIF. The DNA of the CDR3 is TGTGCCTGTGACACCCTCGGGCACCCCTTACTGGGGGATACGCTTCAGTACACCGATAAACTCATCTTT.

This clone was counted a few times. The TCRdb protein comes from a much larger clone and disagrees with this DNA's translation at residue 15, likely due to a read error; the protein given here is derived from the DNA. V and J are TRDV2 and TRDJ1, with 8 bases identical to TRDD3. CDR1 and CDR2 from the germline V gene are GEAIGNYY and EKD. The CDR3 has 18 amino acids. CDR3 in amino acids: CACDTLTGGPPYTDTLIF. The CDR3 nucleotides read TGTGCCTGTGACACCCTTACTGGGGGGCCCCCCTACACCGATACACTCATCTTT.

J is TRDJ1 and V is TRDV2, with 10 bases lining up with TRDD3. This CDR3 has 15 amino acids. Germline V gene data show CDR1 as GEAIGNYY and CDR2 as EKD. V lost 1 base and J lost 8; bases outside the gene matches: 9. CDR3 amino acids: CACDTLGDAAGKLIF. The CDR3 DNA is TGTGCCTGTGACACACTGGGGGATGCGGCCGGAAAACTCATCTTT.

Comments on this clone: A far larger clone is one nucleotide away, so this likely arose from a read error. The sample holds other DNA sequences that translate to the same CDR3. The rearrangement uses TRDV2 and TRDJ1, with D perhaps TRDD2 or TRDD3 (7 bases each). The CDR3 contains 19 residues. Germline-derived CDR1 and CDR2 are GEAIGNYY and EKD. The CDR3 region is CACDTAGFPTGAYGDKLIF. CDR3 DNA sequence: TGTGCCTGCGACACGGCGGGCTTTCCTACTGGGGCTTATGGCGATAAACTCATCTTT.

This clone was detected once. The chain recombines TRDV2 with TRDJ1; 12 bases line up with TRDD3. Trimming at V came to 2 bases and at J to 1 base, leaving 10 bases not matched to a gene. CDR1 is GEAIGNYY and CDR2 is EKD in the germline V gene. The CDR3 contains 18 residues. The CDR3, as DNA: TGTGCCTGTGACATGCTGGGGGATACGCTGGTTACCACCGATAAACTCATCTTT. Translation gives CACDMLGDTLVTTDKLIF.

Only a few counts were recorded for this clone. The protein in TCRdb stems from a much larger clone and differs at residue 9 from this DNA's translation, likely a read error; here the protein is translated from the DNA. The rearrangement joins TRDV2 to TRDJ1; 7 positions match TRDD2. J gave up 0 bases and V 3 bases, and 12 bases lay outside the gene matches. The CDR3 is 17 residues long. Germline V CDR1 and CDR2: GEAIGNYY, EKD. The CDR3, as DNA: TGTGCCTGTGACTTCCTACGAGTTGTGGTCGACACCGATAAACTCATCTTT. This translates into CACDFLRVVVDTDKLIF.

This clone was found a few times. Given a far larger clone just one base away, this is likely a sequencing read error. Different DNA sequences within this sample yield the same CDR3. The J gene is TRDJ3, the V gene TRDV2; 7 positions match TRDD3. This CDR3 is built from 18 residues. Germline V gene data show CDR1 as GEAIGNYY and CDR2 as EKD. CDR3 amino acids: CACDTGGLSSWDTRQMFF. CDR3 DNA sequence: TGTGCCTGTGACACAGGGGGATTAAGCTCCTGGGACACCCGCCAGATGTTTTTC.

This clone was picked up a small number of times. TCRdb has a much larger clone's protein, which differs at residue 6 from the translation of this DNA, likely because of a read error; what is shown is the protein translated from the DNA. The chain is built from TRDV2 and TRDJ1, with TRDD3 identical over 9 bases. The ends lost 1 base at V and 8 bases at J; junction bases unmatched: 10. The CDR3 runs to 15 residues. Per germline, CDR1 GEAIGNYY and CDR2 EKD. The CDR3 sequence: CACDTQGDTSGKLIF. The CDR3 DNA reads as TGTGCCTGTGACACGCAGGGGGATACATCAGGGAAACTCATCTTT.

This clone appeared a few times. This likely stems from a read error, as it lies one base from a far larger clone. The CDR3 is CACDRLDRQDADKLFF. The CDR3 nucleotides read TGTGCCTGTGACAGACTGGACCGTCAGGATGCCGATAAACTCTTCTTT. This rearrangement joins TRDV2 to TRDJ1; D perhaps matches TRDD3 (5 bases). The better agreement between TRDJ2 and the DNA end casts doubt on the J call. Germline V gives CDR1 GEAIGNYY, CDR2 EKD. This CDR3 has 16 residues.

The J gene is TRDJ1, the V gene TRDV2; TRDD3 matches at 8 bases. CDR3 length: 21 residues. With V trimmed by 0 bases and J by 0 bases, 20 bases remained unmatched. Germline V gene data show CDR1 as GEAIGNYY and CDR2 as EKD. The DNA for the CDR3 is TGTGCCTGTGACACCGTTGAGATGGGGGATCCCCCCCACTTATACACCGATAAACTCATCTTT. Translating it yields CACDTVEMGDPPHLYTDKLIF.

Remarks on this clone: TCRdb's protein for this DNA is that of a much larger clone and differs from the translation at residue 11, likely a read error; the protein shown is the DNA translation. The chain is built from TRDV2 and TRDJ1, with TRDD3 matching over 12 bases. Losses at the gene ends were 0 bases for V and 4 bases for J; bases not matched to a gene: 14. CDR1 GEAIGNYY and CDR2 EKD come from the germline V gene. The CDR3 covers 19 residues. CDR3 DNA sequence: TGTGCCTGTGACACCGTGCCTGGGGGATACGATAAAGAAATCGATAAACTCATCTTT. Amino acids: CACDTVPGGYDKEIDKLIF.

This clone was seen a few times. The protein that TCRdb holds for this DNA derives from a much larger clone and differs from the translated DNA at residue 15, which likely indicates a read error; the protein shown here is translated from the DNA. J is TRDJ1 and V is TRDV2; TRDD3 matches 13 bases. CDR1 is GEAIGNYY, CDR2 EKD, per germline. This CDR3 has 17 residues. The CDR3: CACDLVLGDTRTDKFIF. The CDR3 bases are TGTGCCTGTGACCTCGTACTGGGGGATACGAGGACCGATAAATTCATCTTT.

This clone was seen a handful of times. This likely came from a read error, as a far larger clone is one base away. Other DNA sequences in this sample translate to the same CDR3. The V call is TRDV2, the J call TRDJ3; 10 nucleotides line up with TRDD3. The CDR3 loop spans 21 amino acids. Germline lookup yields CDR1 GEAIGNYY and CDR2 EKD. CDR3 sequence reads: CACDTAGSYWGMSWDTRQMFF. Written as DNA, the CDR3 is TGTGCGTGTGACACCGCGGGATCCTACTGGGGGATGTCCTGGGACACCCGACAGATGTTTTTC.

Relative to its sample, this clone is large. Distinct nucleotide sequences in the sample also encode this CDR3. CDR3 sequence: CACDPPPVEGISWDTRQMFF. Here the CDR3 DNA reads TGTGCCTGTGACCCACCACCGGTTGAGGGGATATCCTGGGACACCCGACAGATGTTTTTC. The V and J genes are TRDV2 and TRDJ3, with 7 positions matching TRDD3. The V gene end was trimmed by 3 bases and the J gene end by 1 base; junction bases not matched to a gene: 14. Germline assignment: CDR1 GEAIGNYY and CDR2 EKD. The CDR3 is 20 amino acids.

Regarding this clone: TCRdb has a much larger clone's protein, which differs at residue 10 from the translation of this DNA, likely because of a read error; what is shown is the protein translated from the DNA. The V gene is TRDV2, the J gene TRDJ2, with 11 positions matching TRDD3. The CDR3 sequence is 15 residues long. V was pared by 0 bases and J by 7 bases, with 3 bases of the junction left unmatched. CDR1 and CDR2 from the germline V gene are GEAIGNYY and EKD. The CDR3 reads CACDTVLGDIAQLFF. Written as DNA, the CDR3 is TGTGCCTGTGACACCGTACTGGGGGATATAGCACAACTCTTCTTT.

This clone was found a few times. The rearrangement uses TRDV2 and TRDJ1; TRDD3 matches 11 bases. V was pared by 3 bases and J by 8 bases, with 13 bases of the junction left unmatched. CDR1 GEAIGNYY and CDR2 EKD come from the germline V gene. The CDR3 contains 16 residues. Written as DNA, the CDR3 is TGTGCCTGTGACCCGGTACTGGGGGATATTCAAGAGAAACTCATCTTT. Translation gives CACDPVLGDIQEKLIF.

By share, this clone counts as hyperexpanded. Different DNA sequences within this sample yield the same CDR3. The chain has TRDV2 and TRDJ1; 9 bases agree with TRDD3. The germline V gene encodes CDR1 GEAIGNYY and CDR2 EKD. This CDR3 is 17 amino acids long. V lost 3 bases, J lost 3 bases, and 13 bases stayed unmatched. The CDR3 sequence is CACDSIDGGILSDKLIF. CDR3 DNA sequence: TGTGCCTGTGACTCTATAGACGGGGGGATACTTTCCGATAAACTCATCTTT.

With respect to this clone: The protein recorded in TCRdb matches a much larger clone and deviates from this DNA's translation at residue 10, suggesting a read error; the protein here is obtained by translating the DNA. This chain joins TRDV2 and TRDJ1, with D perhaps TRDD3 (6 bases). The CDR3 spans 19 residues. The V end was cut by 1 base, the J end by 4 bases, with 27 bases between. The germline V gene encodes CDR1 GEAIGNYY and CDR2 EKD. CDR3 loop: CACDTAGFPSGAYGDKLIF. CDR3 in DNA: TGTGCCTGTGACACGGCGGGCTTTCCTTCTGGGGCTTATGGCGATAAACTCATCTTT.